This TCR beta chain emerged from a study of post-analysis software for immune sequencing data. J gave up 3 bases and V 4 bases, and 3 bases lay outside the gene matches. The CDR3 length is 15 residues. Study conclusions and caveats: Five or six TRBV segments, TRBV5-6, TRBV5-1 and TRBV20-1 among them, were found more frequent in patients than controls.

A remark on this clonotype: Its antigen is not known.

cDNA libraries of TCR beta carried unique molecular identifiers. TCRdb itself ran the PCR reads through MiXCR, one entry per CDR3 protein. The sample includes roughly 580,000 distinct CDR3 sequences, around 40% seen only once; the top ten take 1.5% to 2%. The chain combines TRBV12-3 or TRBV12-4 with TRBJ2-7; 13 bases agree with TRBD2. This sequence was found in a girl between 10 and 17 years old with multiple sclerosis. Sequenced input: blood. The CDR3 DNA reads as TGTGCCAGCAGTTCGACTAGCGGGGGGCACTACGAGCAGTACTTC. Its translation is CASSSTSGGHYEQYF.